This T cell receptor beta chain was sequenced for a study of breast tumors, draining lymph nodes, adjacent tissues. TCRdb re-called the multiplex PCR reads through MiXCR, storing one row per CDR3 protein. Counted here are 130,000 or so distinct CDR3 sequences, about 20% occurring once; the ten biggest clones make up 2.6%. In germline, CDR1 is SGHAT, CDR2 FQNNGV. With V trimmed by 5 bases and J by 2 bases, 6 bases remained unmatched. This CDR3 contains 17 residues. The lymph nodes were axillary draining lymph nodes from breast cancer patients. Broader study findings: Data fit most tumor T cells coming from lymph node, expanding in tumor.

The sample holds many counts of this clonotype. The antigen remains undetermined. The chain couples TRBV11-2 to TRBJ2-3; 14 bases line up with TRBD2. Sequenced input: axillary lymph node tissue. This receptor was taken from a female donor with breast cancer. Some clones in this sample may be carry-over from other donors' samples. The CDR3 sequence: CASSPGLAGGTTDTQYF. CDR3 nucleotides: TGTGCCAGCAGCCCTGGACTAGCGGGAGGTACCACAGATACGCAGTATTTT.